This T cell receptor (beta chain) was documented in a study of early T cells in non-severe SARS-CoV-2 infection. Researchers tagged individual cDNA molecules with unique molecular identifiers. TCRdb redid the calling of the 5' RACE reads with MiXCR, one entry per CDR3 protein. The sample lists 75,000 to 95,000 distinct CDR3 sequences, approximately 15% occurring once. There are 15 residues in the CDR3. V lost 5 bases, J lost 3 bases, and 14 bases lay in between. Germline V gene data show CDR1 as MNHEY and CDR2 as SMNVEV (reference sequence). This clonotype was seen more than once but under ten times. The V gene is TRBV27, the J gene TRBJ2-1, with D hard to call. The sequenced sample was whole blood, obtained at baseline. The TCR comes from an adult who was a healthcare worker with PCR-confirmed SARS-CoV-2 infection or an uninfected control (not recorded which). The CDR3 reads CASSILEDGYNEQFF. The CDR3 nucleotides read TGTGCCAGCAGTATCCTAGAAGACGGCTACAATGAGCAGTTCTTC.